The 8 T cell receptor beta chains below come from one sample, sequenced in a study of CD8 T cells in ankylosing spondylitis. TCRdb recomputed calls from the 5' RACE reads with MiXCR, one row per CDR3 protein. Of about 300,000 distinct CDR3 sequences listed, less than 25% are singletons. Specimen: blood, either unsorted or a sorted T cell fraction (not recorded which). The receptors were sampled from a female donor with ankylosing spondylitis or in good health (not recorded which).

The chain combines TRBV3-1 with TRBJ1-1; the D gene is possibly TRBD1 (5 bases). This CDR3 comprises 11 residues. The germline V gene encodes CDR1 LGHDT and CDR2 YNNKEL (reference sequence). The V and J ends lost 7 bases and 5 bases respectively, with 8 bases between them. The CDR3 nucleotides are TGTGCCAGCATTGGACAAACTGAAGCTTTCTTT. Amino acid sequence: CASIGQTEAFF.

The chain carries TRBV4-3 and TRBJ2-3, with D unresolved. V was clipped by 0 bases and J by 2 bases, with 6 bases between them. Per the germline V gene, CDR1 is LGHNA and CDR2 is YSLEER. The CDR3 consists of 14 residues. The CDR3 loop is CASSQEGYTDTQYF. The CDR3 nucleotides read TGCGCCAGCAGCCAAGAGGGATACACAGATACGCAGTATTTT.

This rearrangement joins TRBV6-5 to TRBJ1-2, with D perhaps TRBD1 (5 bases). Germline V gene lookup returns CDR1 MNHEY and CDR2 SVGAGI. CDR3 length: 14 residues. V lost 2 bases and J 5 bases, leaving 12 bases between the germline ends. CDR3 sequence (DNA): TGTGCCAGCAGTTACGGTGGGGGTCTGTATGGCTACACCTTC. It yields the protein CASSYGGGLYGYTF.

The table lists this clonotype with a few counts. The J gene is TRBJ2-1, the V gene TRBV9; D gene uncertain. The germline gives CDR1 SGDLS, CDR2 YYNGEE. V was cut by 4 bases and J by 8 bases, with 7 bases left in between. This CDR3 region has 11 residues. CDR3 sequence: CASSREYEQFF. The DNA for the CDR3 is TGTGCCAGCAGCCGCGAGTATGAGCAGTTCTTC.

This clonotype has a handful of counts. The genes are TRBV6-5 and TRBJ2-1, with 11 bases lining up with TRBD2. CDR3 size: 17 residues. The germline V gene has CDR1 MNHEY and CDR2 SVGAGI. With V trimmed by 2 bases and J by 0 bases, 3 bases remained unmatched. The CDR3: CASSYTTSGSSYNEQFF. CDR3 DNA: TGTGCCAGCAGTTACACCACTAGCGGGAGCTCCTACAATGAGCAGTTCTTC.

This clonotype was detected only a few times. This rearrangement joins TRBV4-2 to TRBJ2-2, with TRBD2 identical over 10 bases. J was trimmed by 0 bases and V by 4 bases; bases with no gene match: 11. The CDR3 is 19 amino acids. CDR1 is LGHNA, CDR2 YNFKEQ, per germline. CDR3 DNA sequence: TGTGCCAGCAGCCCGGGACTAGCGCTACCAGGGACGAACACCGGGGAGCTGTTTTTT. Its protein is CASSPGLALPGTNTGELFF.

This sequence joins TRBV3-1 and TRBJ2-4, with 7 bases aligning to TRBD1. The J segment lost 1 base and the V segment lost 1 base, leaving 16 bases of the junction unmatched. Germline loops: CDR1 LGHDT, CDR2 YNNKEL (reference sequence). CDR3 length equals 20 residues. The CDR3 loop is CASSQAPGQLLRGAKNIQYF. The CDR3 DNA sequence: TGTGCCAGCAGCCAAGCCCCGGGACAGCTCCTTCGAGGTGCCAAAAACATTCAGTACTTC.

The chain uses TRBV12-3 or TRBV12-4 and TRBJ1-4; 8 positions match TRBD1. With 6 bases clipped from V and 8 bases from J, the junction kept 11 bases outside the gene matches. The CDR3 consists of 15 residues. The CDR3 nucleotides read TGTGCCAGCAGGACTGGGGGGACAGGACGGGAAAAACTGTTTTTT. Translating gives CASRTGGTGREKLFF.